The 5 T cell receptor beta chains below come from one sample, sequenced in a study of blood T cell repertoires in COVID-19. Assay: immunoSEQ multiplex PCR; the TCRdb copy retains only in-frame clones and omits some. Of tens of thousands of clones in the sample, roughly nine tenths were seen once. Sequencing used peripheral blood. These TCRs come from a human donor in a cohort sampled during active COVID-19.

The CDR3 loop reads CASSLWQQGQETQYF. Written as DNA, the CDR3 is TGCGCCAGCAGCTTGTGGCAACAGGGCCAAGAGACCCAGTACTTC. The chain employs TRBV5-1 and TRBJ2-5; maybe TRBD1 (6 bases). The V gene lost 1 base and the J gene lost 1 base, with 11 bases spanning the gap. The CDR3 runs 15 residues. Germline V gives CDR1 SGHRS, CDR2 YFSETQ.

There are a few counts of this clone. This rearrangement joins TRBV2 to TRBJ1-2; tentative D call: TRBD1 (6 bases). This CDR3 region has 16 residues. The V and J ends lost 4 bases and 0 bases respectively, with 15 bases between them. Germline V gene lookup returns CDR1 SNHLY and CDR2 FYNNEI. CDR3: CASSGRQDLTNYGYTF. DNA of the CDR3: TGTGCCAGCAGTGGAAGACAGGATCTTACTAACTATGGCTACACCTTC.

This chain connects TRBV6-5 to TRBJ2-1; 8 nucleotides align to TRBD2. Unmatched junction bases numbered 3, after V lost 2 bases and J lost 6 bases. This CDR3 spans 14 amino acids. Germline values: CDR1 MNHEY, CDR2 SVGAGI. The chain's CDR3 is CASSYPGRGNEQFF. CDR3 DNA: TGTGCCAGCAGTTACCCCGGGAGGGGCAATGAGCAGTTCTTC.

The V call is TRBV10-3, the J call TRBJ2-6; TRBD1 might be the D (5 bases). Trimming took off 3 bases at V and 2 bases at J, with 17 bases between the two ends. CDR3 length: 18 residues. Germline-derived CDR1 and CDR2 are ENHRY and SYGVKD. As DNA, the CDR3 is TGTGCCATCAGTGATTTGCGCAGGGATTTACCTGGGGCCAACGTCCTGACTTTC. This gives the protein CAISDLRRDLPGANVLTF.

This clone was counted only a few times. The chain uses TRBV7-9 and TRBJ2-2; no clear D. The germline V and J ends were trimmed by 1 base and 4 bases, with 10 bases remaining between them. The CDR3 is 15 amino acids. Germline CDR1 and CDR2: SEHNR and FQNEAQ (reference sequence). CDR3 sequence reads: CASSLGTTGTGELFF. The CDR3, as DNA: TGTGCCAGCAGCTTAGGAACCACCGGCACCGGGGAGCTGTTTTTT.